This T cell receptor (beta chain) was sequenced in a study of beta chain features in type 1 diabetes. Study context: Cell yields, gender and age were similar in healthy donors and patients. Study-level results: Lower insertion and higher deletion counts appeared at VDJ junctions in type 1 diabetes patients. Moderate yet significant TCRB CDR3 shortening was seen in Type 1 diabetes patients in all four CD4+ subsets.

Of the isolated RNA, all was reverse transcribed, and so the sequenced material was expressed TCRB transcripts. Sequenced by immunoSEQ multiplex PCR; TCRdb stores in-frame clones only, minus some. The sample records about 650,000 clones, around 12% being singletons. Germline V gives CDR1 ENHRY, CDR2 SYGVKD. This CDR3 region has 14 residues. V lost 3 bases and J 0 bases, leaving 9 bases between the germline ends. This clone was seen a handful of times. Its antigen is unidentified. The sequenced sample was naive CD4+ T cells from blood. The TCR originated in a man aged 25-45 years with type 1 diabetes. The chain uses TRBV10-3 and TRBJ2-7; D call uncertain. CDR3 nucleotide sequence: TGTGCCATCAGTGATCGGCAGAGCTCCTACGAGCAGTACTTC. It codes for CAISDRQSSYEQYF.